These T cell receptor beta chains were read from a single sample in a study of cytomegalovirus exposure and HLA in healthy donors. Some clones are missing from TCRdb's copy, which holds only in-frame ones; the method was immunoSEQ multiplex PCR. This table holds some 90,000 clones, 80% found once. Sequencing used PBMCs. These TCRs come from a man aged 50 or older in good health and CMV-seropositive. CDR3s include the opening cysteine and the closing phenylalanine or tryptophan. The D gene is left open where the match is weak.

>NA|TRBV2|TRBJ2-3
CASGIGGGTDTQYF
>TRBD2|TRBV4-2|TRBJ2-1
CASSPPRLAFDEQFF
>TRBD1|TRBV30|TRBJ1-3
CAWGQAPIHPSGNTIYF
>TRBD1|TRBV11-3|TRBJ2-3
CASSYWAGQGAKDTQYF
>TRBD1|TRBV5-8|TRBJ2-3
CASSLDRGTDTQYF
>NA|TRBV12-5|TRBJ2-3
CASGAQGGMDTQYF
>TRBD1|TRBV6-5|NA
CASSYDRAYEQYF
>TRBD1|TRBV2|TRBJ1-2
CASSPLRGTRGYTF
>NA|TRBV2|TRBJ1-3
CASSRAGNTIYF
>TRBD1|TRBV7-9|TRBJ1-1
CASSSHRGGNTEAFF
>NA|TRBV30|TRBJ1-2
CAWSVGASGGGYTF
>NA|TRBV30|TRBJ1-2
CAWSGGQTRYTF
>NA|TRBV5-1|TRBJ2-3
CASSVRDSRADTQYF
>NA|TRBV7-2|TRBJ2-7
CASSSGTLLFEQYF
>NA|TRBV18|TRBJ1-3
CASSPGEWSSGNTIYF
>TRBD1|TRBV11-2|TRBJ2-7
CASSSGTGGAIYEQYF
>NA|TRBV11-1|TRBJ2-5
CASSLADGREQYF
>NA|TRBV21-1|TRBJ2-3
CASLFRLGDHTDTQYF
>NA|TRBV25-1|TRBJ2-3
CASSGGGTGEDTQYF
>NA|TRBV5-5|TRBJ2-7
CASSLRAGETYEQYF
>TRBD2|TRBV6-5|TRBJ2-5
CVSGSGAAQETQYF
>TRBD2|TRBV7-8|TRBJ2-1
CASSYGTSGSGWEQFF